The 20 T cell receptor beta chains given below trace back to one sample, sequenced in a study of early T cells in non-severe SARS-CoV-2 infection. TCRdb analysed the 5' RACE reads with MiXCR anew, one entry per CDR3 protein. In the table there are 60,000 to 75,000 distinct CDR3 sequences, 11% of which are singletons. The sample consisted of whole blood, taken at baseline. Receptor source: an adult who was a healthcare worker with PCR-confirmed SARS-CoV-2 infection or an uninfected control (not recorded which).

Notes on this clonotype: One end of the junction is discordant with germline, which a read error may explain. The CDR3 bases are TGTACCAGCAGTACCGGGACAGGGTATCCCAAAAACATTCAGTACTTC. Protein: CTSSTGTGYPKNIQYF. The chain is built from TRBV7-9 and TRBJ2-4, with 9 positions matching TRBD1. From germline, CDR1 is SEHNR and CDR2 FQNEAQ (reference sequence). The CDR3 is 16 residues long.

On this clonotype: At one end the junction does not follow the germline gene, possibly because of a read error. The chain joins TRBV5-1 to TRBJ2-7, with D possibly TRBD2 on 5 matching bases. CDR1 SGHRS and CDR2 YFSETQ come from the germline V gene. CDR3 size: 12 residues. CDR3 sequence: CVSRGQIYEQYF. For the CDR3, the DNA is TGCGTCAGCAGAGGGCAAATCTACGAGCAGTACTTC.

This clonotype appeared a few times. The chain has TRBV7-2 and TRBJ1-3; D is undetermined. Germline V gives CDR1 SGHTA, CDR2 FQGNSA. The CDR3 is 15 residues long. The V end lost 3 bases, the J end lost 0 bases, and 9 bases lay between the germline ends. The CDR3 sequence is CASSFGRSSGNTIYF. CDR3 DNA: TGTGCCAGCAGCTTCGGCAGGAGCTCTGGAAACACCATATATTTT.

The table lists this clonotype with many counts. The chain couples TRBV7-2 to TRBJ1-1; no definite D call. This CDR3 region has 13 residues. CDR1 is SGHTA and CDR2 is FQGNSA in the germline V gene. Trimming took off 6 bases at V and 4 bases at J, with 12 bases between the two ends. CDR3 loop: CASRIQRATEAFF. For the CDR3, the DNA is TGTGCCAGCAGGATACAGCGGGCCACTGAAGCTTTCTTT.

This clonotype showed up many times. The chain joins TRBV3-1 to TRBJ2-1; 11 bases agree with TRBD2. In germline, CDR1 is LGHDT, CDR2 YNNKEL (reference sequence). The ends lost 0 bases at V and 4 bases at J; junction bases unmatched: 8. This CDR3 is 18 amino acids long. The CDR3 loop is CASSQDLGSGGAYNEQFF. DNA for the CDR3: TGTGCCAGCAGCCAAGATCTCGGTAGCGGGGGGGCTTACAATGAGCAGTTCTTC.

There are a few counts of this clonotype. This chain joins TRBV6-1 and TRBJ2-2, with D possibly TRBD2 on 5 matching bases. Per the germline V gene, CDR1 is MNHNS and CDR2 is SASEGT. CDR3 length equals 15 residues. Trimming took 6 bases from V and 4 from J, leaving 15 bases between them. CDR3 in amino acids: CASSLERRTTGELFF. CDR3 nucleotide sequence: TGTGCCAGCAGCTTGGAGAGGAGGACCACCGGGGAGCTGTTTTTT.

The table lists this clonotype with a few counts. CDR3 loop: CSVGQAHEQFF. The CDR3 DNA is TGCAGCGTTGGTCAGGCTCATGAGCAGTTCTTC. This chain connects TRBV29-1 to TRBJ2-1; no reliable D call. Germline lookup yields CDR1 SQVTM and CDR2 ANQGSEA. V was pared by 4 bases and J by 8 bases, with 9 bases between. The CDR3 contains 11 residues.

The gene calls are TRBV5-1 and TRBJ2-3; D might be TRBD2 (6 bases). This CDR3 contains 16 residues. The germline CDR1 and CDR2 sequences are SGHRS and YFSETQ. V lost 0 bases and J lost 4, with 15 bases in between. CDR3 sequence reads: CASSLEVGSSPDTQYF. The CDR3 DNA sequence: TGCGCCAGCAGCTTGGAGGTCGGGAGCAGCCCAGATACGCAGTATTTT.

The chain is built from TRBV20-1 and TRBJ2-3, with 9 bases that match TRBD2. V lost 5 bases and J lost 3; bases outside the gene matches: 9. Germline-derived CDR1 and CDR2 are DFQATT and SNEGSKA (reference sequence). The CDR3 totals 15 residues. CDR3 in DNA: TGCAGTGCTCGCTGGGCGGGAGGGAGGACAGATACGCAGTATTTT. Translating it yields CSARWAGGRTDTQYF.

In its sample, this clonotype was seen many times. The chain has TRBV12-3 or TRBV12-4 and TRBJ1-3, with D uncertain. V lost 2 bases to trimming and J lost 1 base, with 6 bases between them. The CDR3 sequence is 14 residues long. CDR3 in amino acids: CASSLSSSGNTIYF. The CDR3 DNA is TGTGCCAGCAGTTTAAGTTCATCTGGAAACACCATATATTTT.

This clonotype has ten or more counts. The chain is built from TRBV12-3 or TRBV12-4 and TRBJ1-1; 8 bases line up with TRBD1. Trimming removed 7 bases from V and 1 base from J; junction bases left unmatched: 5. The CDR3 is made up of 14 amino acids. CDR3 nucleotides: TGTGCCAGCACCCGACAGGGGCGGAACACTGAAGCTTTCTTT. This codes for CASTRQGRNTEAFF.

The chain employs TRBV20-1 and TRBJ1-4; TRBD1 matches at 9 bases. The CDR3 consists of 16 residues. Trimming removed 5 bases from V and 7 bases from J; junction bases left unmatched: 14. The germline V gene has CDR1 DFQATT and CDR2 SNEGSKA (reference sequence). The CDR3 here is CSAPPWGQGDGEKLFF. Here the CDR3 DNA reads TGCAGTGCTCCTCCCTGGGGACAGGGAGACGGTGAAAAACTGTTTTTT.

The V call is TRBV29-1, the J call TRBJ1-5; no clear D gene. The CDR3 is made up of 15 amino acids. CDR1 SQVTM and CDR2 ANQGSEA come from the germline V gene. V was pared by 3 bases and J by 0 bases, with 12 bases between. The CDR3 sequence: CSVELGLHSNQPQHF. The DNA of the CDR3 is TGCAGCGTTGAGTTAGGTCTCCATAGCAATCAGCCCCAGCATTTT.

This sequence joins TRBV7-9 and TRBJ2-3; TRBD2 might be the D (6 bases). There are 15 residues in the CDR3. The germline gives CDR1 SEHNR, CDR2 FQNEAQ (reference sequence). Trimming pared 6 bases from V and 3 bases from J, leaving 16 bases between. CDR3 nucleotide sequence: TGTGCCAGCAGGCCGAGATCTAGCGTTACAGATACGCAGTATTTT. Translated: CASRPRSSVTDTQYF.

The chain uses TRBV10-2 and TRBJ2-7, with 9 bases that match TRBD1. This CDR3 contains 14 residues. The J segment lost 0 bases and the V segment lost 7 bases, leaving 4 bases of the junction unmatched. Germline CDR1 and CDR2: WSHSY and SAAADI. CDR3 protein: CASMPGQGSYEQYF. In nucleotides, the CDR3 is TGCGCCAGCATGCCGGGACAGGGCTCCTACGAGCAGTACTTC.

This clonotype was detected many times. The rearrangement uses TRBV20-1 and TRBJ2-7; no firm D call. The V end was cut by 2 bases, the J end by 0 bases, with 14 bases between. The CDR3 has 15 amino acids. The germline V gene encodes CDR1 DFQATT and CDR2 SNEGSKA (reference sequence). CDR3 nucleotide sequence: TGCAGTGCTAGATCCTCTAAGTTTTCCTCCTACGAGCAGTACTTC. This gives the protein CSARSSKFSSYEQYF.

A word on this clonotype: This clone may be a read error of a much larger clone one base away. The V call is TRBV20-1, the J call TRBJ2-1; TRBD2 is a possible D gene (5 bases). Trimming pared 6 bases from V and 3 bases from J, leaving 18 bases between. The length of the CDR3 is 15 residues. Germline V gene data show CDR1 as DFQATT and CDR2 as SNEGSKA (reference sequence). CDR3 amino acids: CSAHPPREVYNEQFF. The CDR3 coding sequence is TGCAGTGCCCATCCCCCTCGGGAAGTCTACAATGAGCAGTTCTTC.

This clonotype has a handful of counts. V gene TRBV2 combines with J gene TRBJ2-1; 8 positions match TRBD2. Germline V gene lookup returns CDR1 SNHLY and CDR2 FYNNEI. Trimming removed 0 bases from V and 3 bases from J; junction bases left unmatched: 10. This CDR3 is built from 18 residues. CDR3 in amino acids: CASSEALRAGALYNEQFF. Here the CDR3 DNA reads TGTGCCAGCAGTGAAGCGCTTCGAGCGGGGGCCCTCTACAATGAGCAGTTCTTC.

This clonotype came up a few times. V usage is TRBV7-8 and J usage is TRBJ2-4; D remains ambiguous. CDR1 is SGHVS and CDR2 is FQNEAQ in the germline V gene. V was trimmed by 1 base and J by 4 bases, leaving 11 bases between them. CDR3 length: 15 amino acids. The CDR3 reads CASSLGGSRKNIQYF. In DNA form, the CDR3 reads TGTGCCAGCAGCTTAGGGGGAAGTCGGAAAAACATTCAGTACTTC.

Only a few counts were recorded for this clonotype. The V gene is TRBV29-1, the J gene TRBJ2-1; D gene uncertain. The CDR3 length is 10 residues. The germline V and J ends were trimmed by 5 bases and 5 bases, with 4 bases remaining between them. Germline V gene lookup returns CDR1 SQVTM and CDR2 ANQGSEA. The CDR3 reads CSVWDNEQFF. As DNA, the CDR3 is TGCAGCGTTTGGGACAATGAGCAGTTCTTC.